The sequence of this T cell receptor (beta chain) was determined in a study of T cell changes during pregnancy in multiple sclerosis. Germline-derived CDR1 and CDR2 are MNHEY and SVGAGI. The length of the CDR3 is 12 residues. The ends were cut back, 6 bases at V and 5 bases at J, with 10 bases in the middle. Only in-frame clones appear in the TCRdb table, and some are missing; sequencing was by immunoSEQ multiplex PCR. The sample has 130,000 or so clones, 96% seen once. The sequencing here drew on peripheral blood, taken after pregnancy. The clonotype originates from a female donor with multiple sclerosis, enrolled in a pregnancy study. J is TRBJ1-2 and V is TRBV6-5, with TRBD1 as a possible D gene (5 bases). CDR3 nucleotide sequence: TGTGCCAGCAGCGCCGACAGATATGGCTACACCTTC. This translates into CASSADRYGYTF.